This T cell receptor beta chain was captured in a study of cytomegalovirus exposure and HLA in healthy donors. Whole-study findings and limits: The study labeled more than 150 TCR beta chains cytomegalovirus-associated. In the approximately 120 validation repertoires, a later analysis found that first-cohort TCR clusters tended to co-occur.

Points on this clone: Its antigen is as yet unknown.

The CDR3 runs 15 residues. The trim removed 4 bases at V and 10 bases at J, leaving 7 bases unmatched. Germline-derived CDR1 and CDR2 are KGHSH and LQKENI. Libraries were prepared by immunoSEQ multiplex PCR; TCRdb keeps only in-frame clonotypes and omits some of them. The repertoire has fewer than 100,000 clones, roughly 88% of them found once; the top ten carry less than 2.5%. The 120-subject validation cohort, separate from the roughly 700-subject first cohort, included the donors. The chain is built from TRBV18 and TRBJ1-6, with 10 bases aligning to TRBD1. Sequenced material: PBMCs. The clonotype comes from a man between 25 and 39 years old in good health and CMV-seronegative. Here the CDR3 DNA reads TGTGCCAGCTCACGCCCGACAGGGGGCAGGTCACCCCTCCACTTT. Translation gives CASSRPTGGRSPLHF.